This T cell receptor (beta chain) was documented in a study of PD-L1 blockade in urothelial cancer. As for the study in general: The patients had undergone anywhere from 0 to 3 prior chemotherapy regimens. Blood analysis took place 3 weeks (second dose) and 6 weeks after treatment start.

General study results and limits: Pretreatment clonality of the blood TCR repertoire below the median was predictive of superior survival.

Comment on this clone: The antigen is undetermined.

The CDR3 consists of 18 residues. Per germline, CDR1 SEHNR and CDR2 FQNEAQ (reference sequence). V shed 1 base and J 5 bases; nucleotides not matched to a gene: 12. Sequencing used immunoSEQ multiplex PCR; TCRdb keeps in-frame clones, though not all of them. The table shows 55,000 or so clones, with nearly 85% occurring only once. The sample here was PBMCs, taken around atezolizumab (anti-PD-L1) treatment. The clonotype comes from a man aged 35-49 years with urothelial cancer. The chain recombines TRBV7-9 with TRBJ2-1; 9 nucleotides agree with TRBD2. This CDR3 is CASSLGRGREGGHNEQFF. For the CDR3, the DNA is TGTGCCAGCAGCTTAGGAAGGGGGCGGGAGGGTGGACACAATGAGCAGTTCTTC. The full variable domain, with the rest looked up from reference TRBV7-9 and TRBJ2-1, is DTGVSQNPRHKITKRGQNVTFRCDPISEHNRLYWYRQTLGQGPEFLTYFQNEAQLEKSRLLSDRFSAERPKGSFSTLEIQRTEQGDSAMYLCASSLGRGREGGHNEQFFGPGTRLTVL.